These 21 T cell receptor beta chains came from one sample sequenced in a study of early T cells in non-severe SARS-CoV-2 infection. TCRdb fed the 5' RACE reads into MiXCR, producing one record per CDR3 protein. The repertoire has more than 65,000 distinct CDR3 sequences, 10% to 15% of them found once; the top ten carry 0.95% to 1.3%. The sequencing sample was made of whole blood. These receptors all come from an adult who was a healthcare worker with PCR-confirmed SARS-CoV-2 infection or an uninfected control (not recorded which).

This clonotype has a count of ten or more. The CDR3 sequence is CASSARAGAYNEQFF. As DNA, the CDR3 is TGTGCCAGCAGTGCCCGGGCGGGGGCCTACAATGAGCAGTTCTTC. The rearrangement joins TRBV2 to TRBJ2-1, with 7 bases identical to TRBD2. J gave up 2 bases and V 4 bases, and 5 bases lay outside the gene matches. CDR1 is SNHLY, CDR2 FYNNEI, per germline. There are 15 residues in the CDR3.

V and J are TRBV15 and TRBJ2-3, with no clear D. With 6 bases removed from V and 5 bases from J, the gap between germline ends came to 12 bases. There are 13 residues in the CDR3. The V gene's germline CDR1 is LNHNV and CDR2 YYDKDF (reference sequence). In DNA, the CDR3 is TGTGCCACCAGTCATTCCCGGGTAGATACGCAGTATTTT. Translated: CATSHSRVDTQYF.

The chain couples TRBV20-1 to TRBJ1-2, with 7 nucleotides matching TRBD1. Per germline, CDR1 DFQATT and CDR2 SNEGSKA (reference sequence). The CDR3 spans 14 residues. The junction had 12 bases not matched to a gene; V was cut back by 3 bases and J by 8 bases. The CDR3 bases are TGCAGTGCTAGGACCGCGAGACAGGGACAAGGCTACACCTTC. The encoded protein is CSARTARQGQGYTF.

This clonotype has ten or more counts. The gene calls are TRBV7-2 and TRBJ2-7; 10 bases are shared with TRBD1. This CDR3 has 14 amino acids. J was trimmed by 7 bases and V by 1 base; bases with no gene match: 4. The V gene's germline CDR1 is SGHTA and CDR2 FQGNSA. The CDR3 region is CASSLGQGAWEQYF. CDR3 sequence (DNA): TGTGCCAGCAGCTTAGGACAGGGGGCATGGGAGCAGTACTTC.

This clonotype has a count of ten or more. J is TRBJ2-3 and V is TRBV30, with no clear D. Germline CDR1 and CDR2: GTSNPN and SVGIG (reference sequence). CDR3 length: 12 residues. The V gene lost 8 bases and the J gene lost 2 bases, with 11 bases spanning the gap. In DNA form, the CDR3 reads TGTGCCCAGGCCTCAGACACAGATACGCAGTATTTT. The encoded protein is CAQASDTDTQYF.

In this sample, this clonotype turned up a few times. The V gene is TRBV30, the J gene TRBJ2-3; D may be TRBD1 or TRBD2 (5 bases each). CDR3 size: 13 residues. Germline CDR1 GTSNPN, CDR2 SVGIG (reference sequence). V lost 3 bases and J lost 5, with 12 bases in between. The CDR3 loop is CAWRGRARDTQYF. The CDR3 nucleotides read TGTGCCTGGAGGGGACGGGCTAGAGATACGCAGTATTTT.

This clonotype occurred many times. This chain links TRBV14 with TRBJ2-3, with no clear D. CDR1 SGHDN and CDR2 FVKESK come from the germline V gene. The CDR3 is made up of 12 amino acids. V was trimmed by 2 bases and J by 6 bases, leaving 6 bases between them. CDR3 nucleotides: TGTGCCAGCAGCCAATTACGGGATACGCAGTATTTT. The encoded protein is CASSQLRDTQYF.

There are a few counts of this clonotype. This sequence joins TRBV9 and TRBJ2-3, with D perhaps TRBD2 (5 bases). Trimming took off 5 bases at V and 7 bases at J, with 23 bases between the two ends. The CDR3 has 16 residues. Germline values: CDR1 SGDLS, CDR2 YYNGEE. For the CDR3, the DNA is TGTGCCAGCAGACCACCAGAACCCCCGGGAAGTAATACGCAGTATTTT. Translated: CASRPPEPPGSNTQYF.

This clonotype was counted many times. This sequence joins TRBV20-1 and TRBJ2-6, with 8 bases identical to TRBD1. The CDR3 totals 20 residues. Per the germline V gene, CDR1 is DFQATT and CDR2 is SNEGSKA (reference sequence). J lost 4 bases, V lost 5 bases, and 22 bases had no gene match. The CDR3 DNA reads TGCAGTGCTCATTCCAGCGAATGGGGCCAGGGGGCAGCAGGGGCCAACGTCCTGACTTTC. It is translated as CSAHSSEWGQGAAGANVLTF.

This sequence joins TRBV5-5 and TRBJ2-5; D remains ambiguous. The CDR3 has 20 amino acids. Germline-derived CDR1 and CDR2 are SGHKS and YYEKEE (reference sequence). V shed 1 base and J shed 4 bases, with 29 bases lying between them. The CDR3 sequence: CASSLRAGRTSDRPRETQYF. CDR3 nucleotides: TGTGCCAGCAGCTTGCGGGCAGGCCGTACATCCGATAGACCCCGAGAGACCCAGTACTTC.

This sequence joins TRBV12-3 or TRBV12-4 and TRBJ2-1; 9 bases are shared with TRBD2. Germline trimming cut 5 bases from V and 5 bases from J; bases unmatched to any gene: 4. The CDR3 has 14 amino acids. DNA of the CDR3: TGTGCCAGCAGTAGACTAGCGGAACACAATGAGCAGTTCTTC. Protein sequence: CASSRLAEHNEQFF.

This clonotype was counted a few times. CDR3 DNA sequence: TGTGCCACCCTCCCAAAGGGGAACACTGAAGCTTTCTTT. It is translated as CATLPKGNTEAFF. V and J are TRBV6-2 or TRBV6-3 and TRBJ1-1; D remains ambiguous. The V end lost 10 bases, the J end lost 1 base, and 13 bases lay between the germline ends. Germline V gene lookup returns CDR1 MNHEY and CDR2 SVGEGT. The CDR3 length is 13 residues.

This clonotype was detected only a few times. The chain employs TRBV20-1 and TRBJ2-5, with 10 bases that match TRBD2. CDR1 is DFQATT, CDR2 SNEGSKA, per germline (reference sequence). The CDR3 runs 15 residues. The J segment lost 5 bases and the V segment lost 0 bases, leaving 6 bases of the junction unmatched. The CDR3 spells CSARDSGRAGETQYF. In DNA, the CDR3 is TGCAGTGCTAGAGACAGCGGGAGGGCCGGGGAGACCCAGTACTTC.

This clonotype was counted at least ten times. V and J are TRBV13 and TRBJ1-2, with 7 positions matching TRBD1. V lost 7 bases and J lost 4; bases outside the gene matches: 9. The germline V gene encodes CDR1 PRHDT and CDR2 FYEKMQ (reference sequence). This CDR3 has 14 amino acids. CDR3: CASTSRGGGYGYTF. The CDR3 DNA follows: TGTGCCAGCACCTCCAGGGGGGGCGGCTATGGCTACACCTTC.

This clonotype was seen a handful of times. The DNA of the CDR3 is TGTGCCAGCAGCGTAGACGGGGGTCTCACCGGGGAGCTGTTTTTT. As protein: CASSVDGGLTGELFF. The chain is built from TRBV9 and TRBJ2-2, with D maybe TRBD2 (6 bases). The CDR3 consists of 15 residues. Per germline, CDR1 SGDLS and CDR2 YYNGEE. V shed 0 bases and J shed 4 bases, with 10 bases lying between them.

In the case of this clonotype: Being one base from a much bigger clone, this may be a read error. The V call is TRBV29-1, the J call TRBJ2-3, with TRBD1 identical over 7 bases. The V gene's germline CDR1 is SQVTM and CDR2 ANQGSEA. This CDR3 has 14 residues. This CDR3 reads CSGTGAFGTDTQNF. In DNA form, the CDR3 reads TGCAGCGGAACAGGGGCCTTTGGCACAGATACGCAGAATTTT.

As concerns this clonotype: This may come from a read error, since a much larger clone is one base off. The rearrangement links TRBV20-1 to TRBJ1-1; D is undetermined. The CDR3 runs 13 residues. The V gene's germline CDR1 is DFQATT and CDR2 SNEGSKA (reference sequence). Trimming shortened V by 4 bases and J by 8 bases, and 17 bases separated the two germline ends. The CDR3 region is CSANDGSGVEAFF. The CDR3 DNA is TGCAGTGCTAATGATGGGTCGGGAGTGGAAGCTTTCTTT.

This clonotype was picked up a small number of times. The chain carries TRBV9 and TRBJ1-2; D is perhaps TRBD1 (5 bases). Looked up from germline, CDR1 is SGDLS and CDR2 is YYNGEE. V shed 0 bases and J shed 2 bases, with 8 bases lying between them. The CDR3 has 14 amino acids. CDR3 in DNA: TGTGCCAGCAGCGTAGAGGGGCGCAACTATGGCTACACCTTC. As protein: CASSVEGRNYGYTF.

This clonotype was recorded many times. The CDR3 bases are TGTGCCAGCAGTCCCGCGGGCGCTGCCGGGGAGCTGTTTTTT. Its translation: CASSPAGAAGELFF. V usage is TRBV12-3 or TRBV12-4 and J usage is TRBJ2-2; TRBD2 might be the D (5 bases). This CDR3 contains 14 residues. V dropped 5 bases and J dropped 6 bases, with 13 bases sitting between them.

The rearrangement joins TRBV7-9 to TRBJ1-1; D gene uncertain. Germline V CDR1 and CDR2: SEHNR, FQNEAQ (reference sequence). Trimming removed 8 bases at V and 5 bases at J, with 27 bases between. This CDR3 region has 17 residues. Written as DNA, the CDR3 is TGTGCCAGCGAACGAGATTATGTCGGGCCCGAGAGGACTGAAGCTTTCTTT. It yields the protein CASERDYVGPERTEAFF. Full variable domain (remainder filled in from reference TRBV7-9 and TRBJ1-1): DTGVSQNPRHKITKRGQNVTFRCDPISEHNRLYWYRQTLGQGPEFLTYFQNEAQLEKSRLLSDRFSAERPKGSFSTLEIQRTEQGDSAMYLCASERDYVGPERTEAFFGQGTRLTVV.

The chain couples TRBV5-1 to TRBJ2-7; tentatively, D is TRBD1 or TRBD2 (5 bases each). From germline, CDR1 is SGHRS and CDR2 YFSETQ. The V gene lost 3 bases and the J gene lost 3 bases, with 13 bases spanning the gap. The CDR3 is made up of 14 amino acids. The CDR3 protein is CASSSKGEIYEQYF. The CDR3 bases are TGCGCCAGCAGCTCTAAAGGGGAGATCTACGAGCAGTACTTC.